A selection of T cell receptor beta chains follows, all from one sample in a study of cytomegalovirus exposure and HLA in healthy donors. The data were produced by immunoSEQ multiplex PCR, yet TCRdb's version contains in-frame clones alone and is incomplete. The sample contains about 160,000 clones, around 69% of which appear only once. Sequences were obtained from PBMCs. Receptor source: a woman aged 25 to 39 in good health and CMV-seronegative. Each CDR3 is given with its conserved first and last residue. D genes are given only for firm matches. The listing skips clone size in some rows; elsewhere it reads once, few, many or a size class.

v_gene: TRBV28; j_gene: TRBJ2-7; abundance: once; d_gene: TRBD2; CDR3aa: CASSGMATGTRAAYEQYF
v_gene: TRBV7-9; j_gene: TRBJ1-1; abundance: few; d_gene: .; CDR3aa: CASSLRDRGAFF
v_gene: TRBV14; j_gene: TRBJ1-2; abundance: few; d_gene: .; CDR3aa: CASSQKKFPYTNYGYTF
v_gene: TRBV4-1; j_gene: TRBJ2-7; abundance: .; d_gene: TRBD1; CDR3aa: CASSQDPGGSYEQYF
v_gene: TRBV28; j_gene: TRBJ1-1; abundance: .; d_gene: .; CDR3aa: CASSPTGYTEAFF
v_gene: TRBV29-1; j_gene: TRBJ2-7; abundance: .; d_gene: .; CDR3aa: CSAPRTAVSYEQYF
v_gene: TRBV18; j_gene: TRBJ1-1; abundance: .; d_gene: TRBD1; CDR3aa: CASSWGQGAGNTEAFF
v_gene: TRBV2; j_gene: TRBJ2-2; abundance: once; d_gene: TRBD2; CDR3aa: CASSLAGGNTGELFF
v_gene: TRBV2; j_gene: TRBJ2-7; abundance: .; d_gene: TRBD1; CDR3aa: CASSRGQAPDEQYF
v_gene: TRBV7-9; j_gene: TRBJ1-4; abundance: .; d_gene: .; CDR3aa: CASSPWRSNEKLFF
v_gene: TRBV27; j_gene: TRBJ1-1; abundance: .; d_gene: .; CDR3aa: CASKEGTEAFF
v_gene: TRBV28; j_gene: TRBJ1-2; abundance: .; d_gene: .; CDR3aa: CASSLALGGALGYTF
v_gene: TRBV7-8; j_gene: TRBJ2-7; abundance: .; d_gene: .; CDR3aa: CASSLYYEQYF
v_gene: TRBV7-7; j_gene: TRBJ2-2; abundance: .; d_gene: TRBD2; CDR3aa: CASSLIAGAGTGELFF
v_gene: TRBV6-4; j_gene: TRBJ1-2; abundance: .; d_gene: TRBD1; CDR3aa: CASSARAGGFIGYTF
v_gene: TRBV7-3; j_gene: TRBJ2-7; abundance: .; d_gene: TRBD2; CDR3aa: CASSEAPGTSDVEQYF
v_gene: TRBV5-4; j_gene: TRBJ1-2; abundance: .; d_gene: .; CDR3aa: CASSLVQGGNYGYTF
v_gene: TRBV30; j_gene: TRBJ1-2; abundance: .; d_gene: TRBD1; CDR3aa: CACQRTGLTGYTF
v_gene: TRBV28; j_gene: TRBJ1-4; abundance: .; d_gene: .; CDR3aa: CASSLGINEKLFF
v_gene: TRBV19; j_gene: TRBJ2-5; abundance: few; d_gene: .; CDR3aa: CASSRTLQETQYF
v_gene: TRBV7-9; j_gene: TRBJ1-5; abundance: few; d_gene: .; CDR3aa: CASSLAREPQHF
v_gene: TRBV6-1; j_gene: TRBJ2-5; abundance: few; d_gene: .; CDR3aa: CASIRGGAGETQYF
v_gene: TRBV30; j_gene: TRBJ1-4; abundance: .; d_gene: .; CDR3aa: CAWSVKETLPTGKLFF
v_gene: TRBV29-1; j_gene: TRBJ2-1; abundance: few; d_gene: TRBD1; CDR3aa: CSVEDDREAYNEQFF
v_gene: TRBV7-6; j_gene: TRBJ2-1; abundance: .; d_gene: .; CDR3aa: CASSSGEDEQFF
v_gene: TRBV5-4; j_gene: TRBJ1-6; abundance: .; d_gene: TRBD1; CDR3aa: CASSLGDSRDNSPLHF
v_gene: TRBV27; j_gene: TRBJ2-2; abundance: .; d_gene: .; CDR3aa: CASSTQGGELFF
v_gene: TRBV28; j_gene: TRBJ1-5; abundance: once; d_gene: TRBD1; CDR3aa: CASSTIWGTGGNQPQHF
v_gene: TRBV7-2; j_gene: TRBJ1-5; abundance: .; d_gene: .; CDR3aa: CASSLGGQLQHF
v_gene: TRBV6-1; j_gene: TRBJ1-2; abundance: few; d_gene: TRBD1; CDR3aa: CASTLQGSAYGYTF
v_gene: TRBV7-2; j_gene: TRBJ2-1; abundance: .; d_gene: .; CDR3aa: CASSLWALRVGYNEQFF
v_gene: TRBV7-6; j_gene: TRBJ1-1; abundance: few; d_gene: TRBD1; CDR3aa: CASSFSGQGNEAFF
v_gene: TRBV15; j_gene: TRBJ2-1; abundance: few; d_gene: TRBD2; CDR3aa: CATRGLAGANEQFF
v_gene: TRBV28; j_gene: TRBJ1-1; abundance: once; d_gene: .; CDR3aa: CASSFLTEAFF
v_gene: TRBV12-5; j_gene: TRBJ2-1; abundance: .; d_gene: .; CDR3aa: CASGLGPQDNEQFF
v_gene: TRBV5-1; j_gene: TRBJ2-5; abundance: .; d_gene: TRBD1; CDR3aa: CASSETPGQQETQYF
v_gene: TRBV5-1; j_gene: TRBJ2-3; abundance: .; d_gene: TRBD2; CDR3aa: CASSLGTSGTTDTQYF
v_gene: TRBV27; j_gene: TRBJ2-7; abundance: few; d_gene: .; CDR3aa: CASSFIAGWAYEQYF
v_gene: TRBV2; j_gene: TRBJ2-2; abundance: .; d_gene: .; CDR3aa: CASSELAGGRGELFF
v_gene: TRBV19; j_gene: TRBJ2-5; abundance: .; d_gene: TRBD2; CDR3aa: CASSTLAAGIQETQYF
v_gene: TRBV27; j_gene: TRBJ1-1; abundance: .; d_gene: .; CDR3aa: CASSLAPYNTEAFF
v_gene: TRBV19; j_gene: TRBJ2-1; abundance: .; d_gene: .; CDR3aa: CASSTWRNEQFF
v_gene: TRBV6-1; j_gene: TRBJ1-1; abundance: .; d_gene: TRBD1; CDR3aa: CASRDPGTENTEAFF
v_gene: TRBV30; j_gene: TRBJ1-5; abundance: once; d_gene: .; CDR3aa: CAWSEGQFNQPQHF
v_gene: TRBV27; j_gene: TRBJ2-1; abundance: .; d_gene: .; CDR3aa: CASSKRAGTYNEQFF
v_gene: TRBV11-2; j_gene: TRBJ2-3; abundance: .; d_gene: TRBD2; CDR3aa: CASSLVGGSSDTQYF
v_gene: TRBV5-1; j_gene: TRBJ2-2; abundance: .; d_gene: .; CDR3aa: CASRATNGNTGELFF
v_gene: TRBV29-1; j_gene: TRBJ1-2; abundance: .; d_gene: .; CDR3aa: CSGGVFNYGYTF
v_gene: TRBV18; j_gene: TRBJ1-4; abundance: .; d_gene: .; CDR3aa: CASSISTNEKLFF
v_gene: TRBV4-3; j_gene: TRBJ1-2; abundance: .; d_gene: TRBD1; CDR3aa: CASSQRRDSYGYTF
v_gene: TRBV5-1; j_gene: TRBJ2-7; abundance: .; d_gene: TRBD2; CDR3aa: CASSVASGTLQEQYF
v_gene: TRBV7-2; j_gene: TRBJ1-5; abundance: .; d_gene: .; CDR3aa: CASSFDRSSQPQHF
v_gene: TRBV4-3; j_gene: TRBJ2-5; abundance: few; d_gene: .; CDR3aa: CASSQGQKRETQYF
v_gene: TRBV2; j_gene: TRBJ2-1; abundance: .; d_gene: .; CDR3aa: CASSRDKDNEQFF
v_gene: TRBV4-1; j_gene: TRBJ2-3; abundance: .; d_gene: TRBD1; CDR3aa: CASSQDRGTGLEYF
v_gene: TRBV9; j_gene: TRBJ2-1; abundance: .; d_gene: .; CDR3aa: CASSRLGDEQFF
v_gene: TRBV5-1; j_gene: TRBJ1-5; abundance: .; d_gene: .; CDR3aa: CASSSGEAYQPQHF
v_gene: TRBV27; j_gene: TRBJ1-3; abundance: .; d_gene: .; CDR3aa: CASSLSQGFSTIYF
v_gene: TRBV6-6; j_gene: TRBJ2-5; abundance: .; d_gene: TRBD2; CDR3aa: CASRGTSGGQETQYF